This T cell receptor (beta chain) stems from a study of blood T cell repertoires in COVID-19. Study overall: The samples span acute and convalescent COVID-19 from the United States, Italy and Spain.

Generated by immunoSEQ multiplex PCR, the TCRdb table keeps only in-frame clones and is missing some. The repertoire has about 150,000 clones, approximately 81% of them found once; the top ten carry 8.3%. The sequence was obtained from a woman aged 60-75 years with COVID-19, enrolled during active disease. The specimen sequenced was peripheral blood.

Here the CDR3 DNA reads TGTGCCAGCAGCTTGTGGACAGGGATCAATCAGCCCCAGCATTTT. It specifies CASSLWTGINQPQHF. The V and J genes are TRBV5-6 and TRBJ1-5, with 8 bases that match TRBD1. CDR3 size: 15 residues. The V gene end was trimmed by 1 base and the J gene end by 3 bases; junction bases not matched to a gene: 3. Germline CDR1 reads SGHDT; CDR2 reads YYEEEE. The full variable domain, in which reference TRBV5-6 and TRBJ1-5 provide the parts outside the CDR3, is DAGVTQSPTHLIKTRGQQVTLRCSPKSGHDTVSWYQQALGQGPQFIFQYYEEEERQRGNFPDRFSGHQFPNYSSELNVNALLLGDSALYLCASSLWTGINQPQHFGDGTRLSIL.